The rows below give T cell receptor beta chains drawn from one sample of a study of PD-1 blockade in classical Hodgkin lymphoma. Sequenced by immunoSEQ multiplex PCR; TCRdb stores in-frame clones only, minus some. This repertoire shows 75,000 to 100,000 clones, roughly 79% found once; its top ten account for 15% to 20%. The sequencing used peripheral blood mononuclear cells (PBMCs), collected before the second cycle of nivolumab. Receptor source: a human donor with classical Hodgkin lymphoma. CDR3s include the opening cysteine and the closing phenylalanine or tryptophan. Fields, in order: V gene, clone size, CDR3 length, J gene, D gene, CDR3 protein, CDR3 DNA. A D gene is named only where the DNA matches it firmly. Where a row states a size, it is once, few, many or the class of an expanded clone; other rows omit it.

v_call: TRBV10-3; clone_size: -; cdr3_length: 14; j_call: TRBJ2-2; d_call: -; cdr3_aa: CAISVLSGTGELFF; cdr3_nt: TGTGCCATCAGTGTCCTTTCGGGGACCGGGGAGCTGTTTTTT
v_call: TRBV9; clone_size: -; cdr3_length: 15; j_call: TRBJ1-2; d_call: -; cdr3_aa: CASSYSTVANYGYTF; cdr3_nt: TGTGCCAGCAGCTACTCGACGGTAGCTAACTATGGCTACACCTTC
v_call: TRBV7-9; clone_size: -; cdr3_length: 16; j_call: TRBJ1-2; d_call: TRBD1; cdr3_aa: CASSLAEVTGALGYTF; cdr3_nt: TGTGCCAGCAGCTTAGCGGAGGTGACAGGGGCCCTAGGCTACACCTTC
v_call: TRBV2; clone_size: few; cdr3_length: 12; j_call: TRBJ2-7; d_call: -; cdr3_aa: CASKGLDYEQYF; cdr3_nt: TGTGCCAGCAAGGGGCTAGACTACGAGCAGTACTTC
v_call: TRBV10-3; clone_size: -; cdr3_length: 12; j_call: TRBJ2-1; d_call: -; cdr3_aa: CAISERAGEQFF; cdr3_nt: TGTGCCATCAGTGAGAGGGCAGGTGAGCAGTTCTTC
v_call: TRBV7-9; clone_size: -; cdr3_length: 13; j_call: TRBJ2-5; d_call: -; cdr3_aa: CASSQDIQETQYF; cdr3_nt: TGTGCCAGCAGCCAGGACATTCAAGAGACCCAGTACTTC
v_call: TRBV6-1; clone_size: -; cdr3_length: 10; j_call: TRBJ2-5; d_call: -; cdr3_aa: CASTGETQYF; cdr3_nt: TGTGCCAGCACCGGAGAGACCCAGTACTTC
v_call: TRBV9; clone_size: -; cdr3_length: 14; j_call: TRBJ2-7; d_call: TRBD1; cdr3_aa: CASSERGLTYEQYF; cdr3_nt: TGTGCCAGCAGTGAAAGGGGGCTGACCTACGAGCAGTACTTC
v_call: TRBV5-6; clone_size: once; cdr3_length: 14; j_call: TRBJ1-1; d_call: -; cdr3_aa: CASSSTGRNTEAFF; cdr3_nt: TGTGCCAGCAGCTCCACAGGGCGGAACACTGAAGCTTTCTTT
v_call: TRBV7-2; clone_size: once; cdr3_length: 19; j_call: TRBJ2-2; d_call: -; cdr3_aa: CASSDSYPRGPGGTGELFF; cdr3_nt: TGTGCCAGCAGCGACTCATACCCCCGGGGACCCGGTGGGACCGGGGAGCTGTTTTTT
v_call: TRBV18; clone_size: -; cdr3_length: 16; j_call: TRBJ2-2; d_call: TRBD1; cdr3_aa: CASSPETGGNTGELFF; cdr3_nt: TGTGCCAGCTCACCTGAGACAGGGGGCAACACCGGGGAGCTGTTTTTT
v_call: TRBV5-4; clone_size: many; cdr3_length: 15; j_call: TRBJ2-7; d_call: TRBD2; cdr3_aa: CASSYRLAGSYEQYF; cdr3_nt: TGTGCCAGCAGCTACAGACTAGCGGGATCCTACGAGCAGTACTTC
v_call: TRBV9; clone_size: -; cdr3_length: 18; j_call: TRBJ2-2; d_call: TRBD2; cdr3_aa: CASSVGGTSGRWPGELFF; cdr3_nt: TGTGCCAGCAGCGTAGGGGGGACTAGCGGGAGGTGGCCCGGGGAGCTGTTTTTT
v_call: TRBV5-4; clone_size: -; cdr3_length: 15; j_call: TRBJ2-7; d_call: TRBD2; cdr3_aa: CASSLATSGQYEQYF; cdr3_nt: TGTGCCAGCAGCTTGGCGACTAGCGGTCAATACGAGCAGTACTTC
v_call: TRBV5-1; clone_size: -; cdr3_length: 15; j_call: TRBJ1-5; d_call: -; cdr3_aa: CASSSTGDSNQPQHF; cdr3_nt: TGCGCCAGCAGCTCGACCGGCGATAGCAATCAGCCCCAGCATTTT
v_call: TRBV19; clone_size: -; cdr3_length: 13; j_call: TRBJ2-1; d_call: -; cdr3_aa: CASTLGAGNEQFF; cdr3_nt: TGTGCCAGTACCTTGGGGGCGGGCAATGAGCAGTTCTTC
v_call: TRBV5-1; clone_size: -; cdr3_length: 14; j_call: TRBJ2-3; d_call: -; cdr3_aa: CASSSRDRTDTQYF; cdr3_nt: TGCGCCAGCAGCTCGCGGGACCGCACGGATACGCAGTATTTT
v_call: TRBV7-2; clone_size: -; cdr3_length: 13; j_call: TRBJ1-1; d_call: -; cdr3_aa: CASSLNSYTEAFF; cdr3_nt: TGTGCCAGCAGCTTAAACTCCTACACTGAAGCTTTCTTT
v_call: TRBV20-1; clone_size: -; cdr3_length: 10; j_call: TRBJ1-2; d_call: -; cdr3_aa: CSAKGNGYTF; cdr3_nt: TGCAGTGCTAAGGGGAATGGCTACACCTTC
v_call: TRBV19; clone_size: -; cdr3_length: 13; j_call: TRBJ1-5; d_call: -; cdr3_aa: CASSTRGGVPQHF; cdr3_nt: TGTGCCAGTAGTACCCGTGGAGGGGTGCCCCAGCATTTT
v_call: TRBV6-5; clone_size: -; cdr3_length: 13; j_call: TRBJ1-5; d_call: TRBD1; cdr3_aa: CASSGTGDQPQHF; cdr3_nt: TGTGCCAGCAGCGGGACAGGGGATCAGCCCCAGCATTTT
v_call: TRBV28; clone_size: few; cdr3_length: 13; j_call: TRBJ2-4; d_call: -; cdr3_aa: CASRDGPKNIQYF; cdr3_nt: TGTGCCAGCCGCGACGGCCCCAAAAACATTCAGTACTTC
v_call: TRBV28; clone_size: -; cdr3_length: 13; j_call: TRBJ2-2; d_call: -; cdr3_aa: CASSLPRTGELFF; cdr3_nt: TGTGCCAGCAGTTTACCTCGTACCGGGGAGCTGTTTTTT
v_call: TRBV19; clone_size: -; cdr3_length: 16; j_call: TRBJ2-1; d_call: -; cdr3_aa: CASSPSLGSSYNEQFF; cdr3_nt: TGTGCCAGTAGTCCATCCCTAGGGAGCTCCTACAATGAGCAGTTCTTC
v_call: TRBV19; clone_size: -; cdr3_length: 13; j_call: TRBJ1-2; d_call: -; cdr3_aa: CASSMSGIYGYTF; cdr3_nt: TGTGCCAGTAGTATGTCGGGGATCTATGGCTACACCTTC
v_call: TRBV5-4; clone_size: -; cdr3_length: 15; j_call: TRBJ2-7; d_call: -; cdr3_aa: CASRQPGPTLYEQYF; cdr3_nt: TGTGCCAGCAGACAACCCGGACCCACCCTCTACGAGCAGTACTTC
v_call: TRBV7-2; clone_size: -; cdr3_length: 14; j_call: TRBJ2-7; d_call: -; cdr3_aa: CASSLAADFYEQYF; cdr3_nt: TGTGCCAGCAGCTTAGCGGCAGACTTCTACGAGCAGTACTTC
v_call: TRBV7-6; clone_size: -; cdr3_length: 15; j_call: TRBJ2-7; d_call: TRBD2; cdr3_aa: CASSLTGLADYEQYF; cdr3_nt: TGTGCCAGCAGCTTAACCGGACTAGCGGATTACGAGCAGTACTTC
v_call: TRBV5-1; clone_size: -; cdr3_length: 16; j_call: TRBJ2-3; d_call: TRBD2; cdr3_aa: CASSLVRGRASDTQYF; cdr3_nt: TGCGCCAGCAGCTTGGTGCGCGGGAGGGCATCGGATACGCAGTATTTT
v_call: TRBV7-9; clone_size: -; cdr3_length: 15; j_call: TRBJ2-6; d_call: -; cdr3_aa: CASSFLTPGANVLTF; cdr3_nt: TGTGCCAGCAGCTTCCTCACTCCTGGGGCCAACGTCCTGACTTTC
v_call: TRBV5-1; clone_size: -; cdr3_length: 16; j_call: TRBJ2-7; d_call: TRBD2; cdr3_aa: CASSLGISGVSYEQYF; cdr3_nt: TGCGCCAGCAGCTTGGGGATTAGCGGGGTTTCCTACGAGCAGTACTTC
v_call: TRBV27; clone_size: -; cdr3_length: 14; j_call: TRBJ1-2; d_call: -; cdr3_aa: CASSRHTDNYGYTF; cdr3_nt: TGTGCCAGCAGTAGACATACAGACAACTATGGCTACACCTTC
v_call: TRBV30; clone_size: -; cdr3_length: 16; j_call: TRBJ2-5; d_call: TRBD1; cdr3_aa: CAWSVPRSGGAETQYF; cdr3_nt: TGTGCCTGGAGTGTACCCCGTTCAGGGGGCGCTGAGACCCAGTACTTC
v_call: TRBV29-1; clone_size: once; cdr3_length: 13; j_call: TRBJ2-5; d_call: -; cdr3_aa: CSVVSGLGETQYF; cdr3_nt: TGCAGCGTTGTATCCGGGTTAGGGGAGACCCAGTACTTC
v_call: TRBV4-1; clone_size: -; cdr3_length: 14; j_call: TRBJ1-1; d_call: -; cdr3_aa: CASSLTGLNTEAFF; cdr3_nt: TGCGCCAGCAGCCTTACAGGCTTGAACACTGAAGCTTTCTTT
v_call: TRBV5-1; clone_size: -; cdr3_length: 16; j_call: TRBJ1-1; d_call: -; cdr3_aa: CASSLVPQGLSTEAFF; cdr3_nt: TGCGCCAGCAGCTTGGTCCCCCAGGGGCTGAGCACTGAAGCTTTCTTT
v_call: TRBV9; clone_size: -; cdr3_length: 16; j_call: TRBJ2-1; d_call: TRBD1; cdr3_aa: CASSGPGQGSYNEQFF; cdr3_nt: TGTGCCAGCAGCGGCCCGGGACAGGGGTCCTACAATGAGCAGTTCTTC
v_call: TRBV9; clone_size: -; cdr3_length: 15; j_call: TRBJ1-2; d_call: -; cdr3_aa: CASSIGTSANYGYTF; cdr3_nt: TGTGCCAGCAGCATCGGGACATCCGCTAACTATGGCTACACCTTC
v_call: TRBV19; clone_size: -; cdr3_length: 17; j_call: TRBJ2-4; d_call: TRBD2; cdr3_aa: CASSTAVLAVAKNIQYF; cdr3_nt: TGTGCCAGTAGTACCGCGGTTCTAGCGGTAGCCAAAAACATTCAGTACTTC
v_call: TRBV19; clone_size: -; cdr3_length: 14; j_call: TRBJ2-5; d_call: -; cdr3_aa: CASSIMGLQETQYF; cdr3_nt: TGTGCCAGTAGTATTATGGGATTACAAGAGACCCAGTACTTC
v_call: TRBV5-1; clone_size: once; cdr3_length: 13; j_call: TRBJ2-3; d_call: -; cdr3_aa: CASSYGPEDTQYF; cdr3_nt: TGCGCCAGCAGCTATGGCCCCGAGGATACGCAGTATTTT
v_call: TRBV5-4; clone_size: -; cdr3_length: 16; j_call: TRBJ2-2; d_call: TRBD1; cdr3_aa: CASSSAGTGVTGELFF; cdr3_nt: TGTGCCAGCAGCTCCGCCGGGACAGGGGTCACCGGGGAGCTGTTTTTT
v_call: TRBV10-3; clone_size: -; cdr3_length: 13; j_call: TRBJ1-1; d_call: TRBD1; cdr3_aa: CAIRDRGNTEAFF; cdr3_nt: TGTGCCATCAGAGACAGGGGGAACACTGAAGCTTTCTTT
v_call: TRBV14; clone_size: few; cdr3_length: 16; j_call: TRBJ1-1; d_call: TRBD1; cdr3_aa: CASSQAQGAMNTEAFF; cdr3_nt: TGTGCCAGCAGCCAAGCCCAGGGGGCTATGAACACTGAAGCTTTCTTT
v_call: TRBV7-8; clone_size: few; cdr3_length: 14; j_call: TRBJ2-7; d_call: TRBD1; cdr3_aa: CASSFGQGSGEQYF; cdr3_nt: TGTGCCAGCAGCTTCGGACAGGGATCTGGGGAGCAGTACTTC